The entry below describes one TCR beta chain. What it binds is unknown. The junction departs from the called germline gene at one end, perhaps through a read error. CDR1 and CDR2 (germline): SEHNR, FQNEAQ (reference sequence). This CDR3 spans 14 amino acids. This sample is drawn from a study of blood T cells in healthy people across ages. Study-wide findings and caveats: As naive T cell percentage varied, TCR beta diversity correlated strongly with it.

Next came a second PCR, run for about 6 to 12 cycles, which used a sample-barcoded 5' primer along with a J-beta primer mix. Researchers report that a template-switch adaptor with 12 random nucleotides tagged each cDNA molecule. TCRdb redid the calling of the 5' RACE reads with MiXCR, one entry per CDR3 protein. The sample gives about 1.6 million distinct CDR3 sequences, 34% of which show up once; 11% is in the top ten. Source material: blood. The chain joins TRBV7-9 to TRBJ2-1; 8 bases are shared with TRBD1. This sequence originates from a woman aged 30 to 39 in good health. CDR3 sequence reads: CTSSQQGAYNEQFF. CDR3 DNA: TGTACCAGCAGTCAACAGGGGGCCTACAATGAGCAGTTCTTC.